The next 9 T cell receptor beta chains were all read from a single sample in a study of blood T cell repertoires in COVID-19. TCRdb's copy holds only in-frame clones and misses some; the assay was immunoSEQ multiplex PCR. The sample shows some 150,000 clones, approximately 86% of them seen only once. Sequences were obtained from peripheral blood. The receptors shown here come from a woman aged 60-75 years with acute or convalescent COVID-19.

The chain employs TRBV18 and TRBJ2-2, with TRBD1 matching over 7 bases. This CDR3 has 15 amino acids. Germline loops: CDR1 KGHSH, CDR2 LQKENI. V lost 4 bases and J lost 3; bases outside the gene matches: 5. The CDR3 DNA reads TGTGCCAGCTCACAGGAACAGGGGCACACCGGGGAGCTGTTTTTT. As protein: CASSQEQGHTGELFF.

This clone was counted only a few times. The rearrangement uses TRBV5-6 and TRBJ1-6; D gene unclear. V dropped 6 bases and J dropped 4 bases, with 14 bases sitting between them. Germline lookup yields CDR1 SGHDT and CDR2 YYEEEE. CDR3 size: 15 residues. This CDR3 is CASTSPSAYNSPLHF. Written as DNA, the CDR3 is TGTGCCAGCACCTCCCCATCCGCGTATAATTCACCCCTCCACTTT.

This clone has a single count. This chain links TRBV5-1 with TRBJ2-5; possible D gene TRBD1, 5 bases. V dropped 1 base and J dropped 5 bases, with 12 bases sitting between them. There are 14 residues in the CDR3. The germline gives CDR1 SGHRS, CDR2 YFSETQ. The CDR3 reads CASSLILGQETQYF. Written as DNA, the CDR3 is TGCGCCAGCAGCTTGATTCTGGGGCAGGAGACCCAGTACTTC.

The chain carries TRBV27 and TRBJ2-7, with TRBD1 as a possible D gene (5 bases). The CDR3 runs to 13 residues. CDR1 MNHEY and CDR2 SMNVEV come from the germline V gene (reference sequence). Trimming left V 6 bases short and J 0 bases short, with 9 bases between. DNA of the CDR3: TGTGCCAGCAGAAGGGGCAGCTCCTACGAGCAGTACTTC. Residues: CASRRGSSYEQYF.

The chain couples TRBV30 to TRBJ2-1; D is unresolved. Trimming stripped 0 bases from V and 4 bases from J, with 10 bases between. There are 14 residues in the CDR3. Germline V CDR1 and CDR2: GTSNPN, SVGIG (reference sequence). The CDR3 region has the DNA TGTGCCTGGAGTGTATCCCCCCTATACAATGAGCAGTTCTTC. Protein product: CAWSVSPLYNEQFF.

The chain links TRBV3-1 (or the pseudogene TRBV3-2) to TRBJ2-3; TRBD2 agrees at 10 bases. Losses at the gene ends were 5 bases for V and 2 bases for J; bases not matched to a gene: 7. Germline CDR1 LGHDT, CDR2 YNNKEL (reference sequence). The CDR3 has 16 residues. CDR3: CASSGLAGGSTDTQYF. The CDR3 DNA is TGTGCCAGCAGCGGATTAGCGGGGGGCTCCACAGATACGCAGTATTTT.

The V gene is TRBV7-9, the J gene TRBJ1-2; D might be TRBD1 (6 bases). The CDR3 contains 14 residues. Germline V gene sequence: CDR1 SEHNR, CDR2 FQNEAQ (reference sequence). V was pared by 1 base and J by 7 bases, with 13 bases between. CDR3 amino acids: CASSLDIQGFGYTF. The CDR3 DNA reads TGTGCCAGCAGCTTAGATATACAGGGTTTTGGCTACACCTTC.

This clone was counted once. The V and J genes are TRBV5-6 and TRBJ2-7; 10 bases match TRBD1. The V gene's germline CDR1 is SGHDT and CDR2 YYEEEE. This CDR3 is 16 amino acids long. V lost 3 bases and J lost 7; bases outside the gene matches: 13. The CDR3, as DNA: TGTGCCAGCAGCTCATTACGGACAGGGGGGGTTGGAGAGCAGTACTTC. Translation: CASSSLRTGGVGEQYF.

The J gene is TRBJ1-5, the V gene TRBV28; D remains unclear. CDR1 and CDR2 (germline): MDHEN, SYDVKM. CDR3 length: 12 amino acids. The ends were cut back, 3 bases at V and 9 bases at J, with 9 bases in the middle. DNA for the CDR3: TGTGCCAGCAGTTTCTCGGTAAGGCCCCAGCATTTT. It codes for CASSFSVRPQHF. Combining the CDR3 with reference TRBV28 and TRBJ1-5 gives the whole variable domain DVKVTQSSRYLVKRTGEKVFLECVQDMDHENMFWYRQDPGLGLRLIYFSYDVKMKEKGDIPEGYSVSREKKERFSLILESASTNQTSMYLCASSFSVRPQHFGDGTRLSIL.